This T cell receptor beta chain is drawn from a study of T-cell reconstitution after alpha-beta-depleted transplantation in children (dated by TCRdb to 2016 to 2017). About the full investigation: T-cell immune reconstitution after TCRalphabeta/CD19-depleted allogeneic hematopoietic cell transplantation in children was quantitatively tracked in the study by means of TCR repertoire profiling.

The CDR1 and CDR2 encoded by the germline V gene (reference sequence) are LNHDA and SQIVND. V is trimmed back by 3 bases and J by 5 bases, and the junction contains 1 base that no gene match accounts for. From the cysteine up to the phenylalanine, the CDR3 has a length of 13 residues. This entry keeps only the CDR3 DNA: 39 bases, framed from base 1. Libraries were made using PCR. The sequencer listed for this sample is Illumina HiSeq 2500. TCR library preparation used molecular barcoding, with unique molecular identifiers applied to normalize quantification of the TCRbeta repertoire. The public sequencing data were trimmed at Q25 with fastp and processed into clonotypes with MiXCR by TCRdb, which kept only in-frame beta chains. CDR3 protein duplicates are merged, each entry listing the most common genes and DNA. In all, the sample holds some 500,000 distinct CDR3 sequences, and 18% of those were seen once. Approximately 3% of the sample lies in the top ten.

Note on this clonotype: This clone's antigen is unknown. No much larger clone is present one base from it, and per-base qualities are unavailable.

The origin of this receptor is a human donor who donated a stem cell graft to a child with acute lymphoblastic leukemia. The sample in question was PBMCs from the stem cell graft donor, obtained from the stem cell graft. The sequence is built from TRBV19 and TRBJ2-1; TRBD1 lines up with 7 middle nucleotides. The CDR3 in this case is CASSIDRDNEQFF. At the DNA level, the sequence is TGTGCCAGTAGTATTGACAGGGACAATGAGCAGTTCTTC.